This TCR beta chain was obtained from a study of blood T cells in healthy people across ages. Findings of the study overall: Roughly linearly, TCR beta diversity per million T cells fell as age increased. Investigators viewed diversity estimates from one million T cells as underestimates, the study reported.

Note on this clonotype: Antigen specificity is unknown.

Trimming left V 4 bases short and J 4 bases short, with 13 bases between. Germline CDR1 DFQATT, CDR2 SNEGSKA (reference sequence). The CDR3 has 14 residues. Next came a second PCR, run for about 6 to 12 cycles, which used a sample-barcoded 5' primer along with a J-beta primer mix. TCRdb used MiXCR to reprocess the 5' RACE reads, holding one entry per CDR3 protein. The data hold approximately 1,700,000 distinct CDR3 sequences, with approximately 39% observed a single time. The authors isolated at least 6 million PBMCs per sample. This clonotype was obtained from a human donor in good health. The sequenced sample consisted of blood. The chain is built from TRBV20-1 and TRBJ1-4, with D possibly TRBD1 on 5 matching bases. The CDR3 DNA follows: TGCAGTGCTACCCAGGGAGGAGGTAATGAAAAACTGTTTTTT. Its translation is CSATQGGGNEKLFF.